This T cell receptor (beta chain) was sequenced in a study of T cell changes during pregnancy in multiple sclerosis. The V gene's germline CDR1 is SGHTA and CDR2 FQGNSA. This CDR3 is 13 amino acids long. V was trimmed by 3 bases and J by 2 bases, leaving 5 bases between them. Using immunoSEQ multiplex PCR, the repertoire was profiled, and TCRdb retains in-frame clones only, with some absent. Of around 57,000 clones in the sample, 90% were seen once. The starting material was peripheral blood, obtained in the third trimester of pregnancy. V usage is TRBV7-2 and J usage is TRBJ1-3, with D unclear. The clonotype was recovered from a female donor in good health, enrolled as a control in a pregnancy study. The CDR3 protein is CASSLTTGNTIYF. The CDR3 region has the DNA TGTGCCAGCAGCTTGACAACTGGAAACACCATATATTTT.